In this sample, the clone carrying this T cell receptor beta chain turned up a few times. The antigen remains undetermined. The data belong to a study of T cell repertoires in cytomegalovirus infection. TCRdb re-analysed the reads in MiXCR, keeping a single row per CDR3 protein. The data hold some 100,000 distinct CDR3 sequences, with around 28% observed a single time. The CDR3 runs to 15 residues. CDR1 is SNHLY, CDR2 FYNNEI, per germline. The ends were cut back, 1 base at V and 5 bases at J, with 13 bases in the middle. The material was CD8+ T cells from cultured PBMCs, obtained from culture after CMV antigen stimulation. The TCR originated in a human donor in good health (CMV status not recorded). Some clones in this sample may be carry-over from other donors' samples. This chain connects TRBV2 to TRBJ2-3; D is possibly TRBD1 or TRBD2 (6 bases each). The CDR3 nucleotides read TGTGCCAGCAGTGAAGATACTAGCAGGGGAGATACGCAGTATTTT. Amino acids: CASSEDTSRGDTQYF.